The rows below give T cell receptor beta chains drawn from one sample of a study of blood T cell repertoires in COVID-19. Clones were read by immunoSEQ multiplex PCR, and TCRdb kept only the in-frame ones, dropping some. The repertoire holds some 330,000 clones, more than 85% seen once, with roughly 20% in the top ten. Sequencing was carried out using PBMCs or T cells enriched from blood (not recorded which). The receptors stem from a woman in her thirties who had recovered from COVID-19. Each CDR3 is given with its conserved first and last residue. D genes are given only for firm matches. The size field is filled for only some rows; it gives once, few, many or a size class.

V gene	J gene	D gene	clone size	CDR3 protein	CDR3 DNA
TRBV20-1	TRBJ1-1	-	once	CSAQGATEAFF	TGCAGTGCCCAGGGTGCCACTGAAGCTTTCTTT
TRBV7-9	TRBJ1-1	TRBD1	-	CASSPRQGMNTEAFF	TGTGCCAGCAGCCCGAGACAGGGGATGAACACTGAAGCTTTCTTT
TRBV29-1	TRBJ1-6	-	-	CSVQIAPSNTLHF	TGCAGCGTCCAAATAGCCCCCTCTAACACCCTCCACTTT
TRBV5-1	TRBJ2-5	TRBD2	-	CASSPGLAVYQETQYF	TGCGCCAGCAGCCCTGGACTAGCGGTATACCAAGAGACCCAGTACTTC
TRBV3-1/TRBV3-2	TRBJ2-7	-	-	CASSAWGTPGAEQYF	TGTGCCAGCAGCGCCTGGGGGACTCCTGGGGCCGAGCAGTACTTC
TRBV12-3/TRBV12-4	TRBJ1-1	-	-	CASTTQAHTEAFF	TGTGCCAGCACCACACAGGCCCACACTGAAGCTTTCTTT
TRBV5-1	TRBJ2-7	TRBD1	-	CASSYDRGTYEQYF	TGCGCCAGCAGCTATGACAGGGGAACCTACGAGCAGTACTTC
TRBV4-3	TRBJ2-6	TRBD2	-	CASSQDPDGGSGANVLTF	TGCGCCAGCAGCCAAGATCCCGACGGGGGGTCTGGGGCCAACGTCCTGACTTTC
TRBV7-9	TRBJ1-1	-	-	CASSLLAGTEAFF	TGTGCCAGCAGCTTGTTGGCAGGAACTGAAGCTTTCTTT
TRBV19	TRBJ2-5	TRBD1	-	CASSQSTGLFQETQYF	TGTGCCAGTAGTCAGTCGACAGGGCTTTTCCAAGAGACCCAGTACTTC
TRBV10-3	TRBJ2-1	TRBD1	-	CAITGDRGIYEQFF	TGTGCCATCACCGGGGACAGGGGTATCTATGAGCAGTTCTTC
TRBV5-1	TRBJ1-1	TRBD1	-	CASSPQGPSGGGEAFF	TGCGCCAGCAGCCCCCAGGGCCCATCAGGGGGCGGTGAGGCTTTCTTT
TRBV6-5	TRBJ1-1	-	few	CASRASGGTEAFF	TGTGCCAGCAGGGCGTCGGGGGGGACTGAAGCTTTCTTT
TRBV15	TRBJ2-7	TRBD1	-	CATSSAAGTGYDEQYF	TGTGCCACCAGCAGCGCTGCCGGGACAGGGTACGACGAGCAGTACTTC
TRBV28	TRBJ1-4	-	-	CASSLSAGTNEKLFF	TGTGCCAGCAGTTTATCGGCGGGTACTAATGAAAAACTGTTTTTT
TRBV7-2	TRBJ2-1	-	-	CASSPLALRGNEQFF	TGTGCCAGCAGCCCCCTAGCCCTCAGAGGTAATGAGCAGTTCTTC
TRBV5-1	TRBJ2-7	TRBD1	-	CASSSGTGSSYEQYF	TGCGCCAGCAGCTCCGGGACAGGGTCCTCCTACGAGCAGTACTTC
TRBV6-2/TRBV6-3	TRBJ2-7	TRBD2	-	CASSKRTRLAGVSLLQEQYF	TGTGCCAGCAGCAAACGGACCCGACTAGCGGGAGTTTCACTACTACAAGAGCAGTACTTC
TRBV5-5	TRBJ1-3	-	-	CASSGAGNTIYF	TGTGCCAGCTCCGGAGCTGGAAACACCATATATTTT
TRBV4-1	TRBJ2-5	-	few	CASSQAGPETQYF	TGCGCCAGCAGCCAAGCAGGGCCAGAGACCCAGTACTTC
TRBV4-2	TRBJ2-1	-	once	CASSQVAGPYNEQFF	TGTGCCAGCAGCCAAGTGGCGGGGCCCTACAATGAGCAGTTCTTC
TRBV27	TRBJ2-1	TRBD2	-	CASSLSGSYNEQFF	TGTGCCAGCAGTCTTAGCGGGAGCTACAATGAGCAGTTCTTC
TRBV3-1/TRBV3-2	TRBJ2-5	-	-	CASSQRLGGRETQYF	TGTGCCAGCAGCCAACGTCTCGGGGGGCGGGAGACCCAGTACTTC
TRBV28	TRBJ2-7	TRBD1	-	CASSLGQGRYF	TGTGCCAGCAGTTTAGGACAGGGACGGTACTTC
TRBV19	TRBJ1-5	-	-	CASSSVTVNQPQHF	TGTGCCAGTAGCTCTGTGACAGTCAATCAGCCCCAGCATTTT
TRBV28	TRBJ1-1	TRBD1	-	CASSPPGGRTEAFF	TGTGCCAGCAGCCCACCAGGGGGCCGCACTGAAGCTTTCTTT
TRBV3-1/TRBV3-2	TRBJ2-2	TRBD1	-	CASSQGTGAHTGELFF	TGTGCCAGCAGCCAAGGAACAGGGGCGCACACCGGGGAGCTGTTTTTT
TRBV5-1	TRBJ2-5	-	-	CASSLGSQETQYF	TGCGCCAGCAGCTTGGGTTCTCAAGAGACCCAGTACTTC
TRBV18	TRBJ2-5	TRBD1	-	CASSPPKTGLGTETQYF	TGTGCCAGCTCACCACCCAAGACAGGGTTAGGTACGGAGACCCAGTACTTC
TRBV29-1	TRBJ2-1	-	once	CSVGLREQFF	TGCAGCGTGGGACTTCGCGAGCAGTTCTTC
TRBV3-1/TRBV3-2	TRBJ2-1	TRBD2	-	CASSHPRLAGHNEQFF	TGTGCCAGCAGCCACCCCAGACTAGCGGGCCACAATGAGCAGTTCTTC